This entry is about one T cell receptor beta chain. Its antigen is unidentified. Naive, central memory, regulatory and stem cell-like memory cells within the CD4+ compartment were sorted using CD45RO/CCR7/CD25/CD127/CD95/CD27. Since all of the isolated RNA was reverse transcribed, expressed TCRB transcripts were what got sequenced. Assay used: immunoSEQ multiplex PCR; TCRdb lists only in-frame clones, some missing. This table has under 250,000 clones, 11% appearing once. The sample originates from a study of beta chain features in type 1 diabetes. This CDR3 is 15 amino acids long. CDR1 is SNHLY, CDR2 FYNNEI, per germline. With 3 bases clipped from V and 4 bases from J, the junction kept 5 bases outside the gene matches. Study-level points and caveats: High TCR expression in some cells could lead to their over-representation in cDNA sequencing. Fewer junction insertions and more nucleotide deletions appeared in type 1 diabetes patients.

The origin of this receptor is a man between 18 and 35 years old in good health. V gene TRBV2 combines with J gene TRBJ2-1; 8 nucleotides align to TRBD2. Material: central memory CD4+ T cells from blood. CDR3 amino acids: CASSEFLAGYNEQFF. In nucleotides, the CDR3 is TGTGCCAGCAGTGAGTTTCTAGCGGGTTACAATGAGCAGTTCTTC.